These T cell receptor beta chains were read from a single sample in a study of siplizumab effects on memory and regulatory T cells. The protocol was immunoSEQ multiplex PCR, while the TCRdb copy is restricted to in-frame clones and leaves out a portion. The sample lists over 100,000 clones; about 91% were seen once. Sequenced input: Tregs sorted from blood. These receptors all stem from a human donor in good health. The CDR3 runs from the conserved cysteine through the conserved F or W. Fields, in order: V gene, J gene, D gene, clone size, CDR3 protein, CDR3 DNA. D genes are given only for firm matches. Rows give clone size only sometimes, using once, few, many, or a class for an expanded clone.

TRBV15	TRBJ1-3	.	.	CATSRGDTTSGNTIYF	TGTGCCACCAGCAGGGGCGATACAACCTCCGGAAACACCATATATTTT
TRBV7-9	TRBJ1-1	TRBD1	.	CASSLPRDRGMNTEAFF	TGTGCCAGCAGCTTACCCCGGGACAGGGGGATGAACACTGAAGCTTTCTTT
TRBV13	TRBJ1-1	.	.	CASSLWVLDTLMNTEAFF	TGTGCCAGCAGCTTATGGGTTCTCGACACCCTCATGAACACTGAAGCTTTCTTT
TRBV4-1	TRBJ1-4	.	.	CASSQRQYNEKLFF	TGCGCCAGCAGCCAAAGACAGTATAATGAAAAACTGTTTTTT
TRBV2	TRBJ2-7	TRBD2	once	CASSGLAGAHEQYF	TGTGCCAGCTCAGGACTAGCGGGAGCCCACGAGCAGTACTTC
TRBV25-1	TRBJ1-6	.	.	CASSDIVGAATLHF	TGTGCCAGCAGTGATATTGTAGGGGCCGCGACCCTCCACTTT
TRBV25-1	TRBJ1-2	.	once	CASSEGGRVHVGYTF	TGTGCCAGCAGTGAAGGAGGCAGGGTACACGTCGGCTACACCTTC
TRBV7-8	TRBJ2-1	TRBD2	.	CASSLVGSGRLAEQFF	TGTGCCAGCAGCTTAGTGGGTAGCGGGAGGCTCGCGGAGCAGTTCTTC
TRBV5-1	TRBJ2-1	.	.	CASSSNTVHNEQFF	TGCGCCAGCAGCTCCAATACAGTTCACAATGAGCAGTTCTTC
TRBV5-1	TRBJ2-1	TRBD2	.	CASSEEPSAPGLAGFARNEQFF	TGCGCCAGCAGCGAGGAACCATCGGCTCCGGGACTAGCGGGATTCGCCAGGAATGAGCAGTTCTTC
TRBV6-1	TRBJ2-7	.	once	CASTRDGRLQQYF	TGTGCCAGCACCCGGGACGGTCGCCTCCAGCAGTACTTC
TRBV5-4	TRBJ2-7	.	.	CASSNLPVIYEQYF	TGTGCCAGCAGCAACCTCCCTGTTATCTACGAGCAGTACTTC
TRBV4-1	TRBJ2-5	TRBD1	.	CASSPGTGATQYF	TGCGCCAGCAGCCCGGGAACAGGGGCCACCCAGTACTTC
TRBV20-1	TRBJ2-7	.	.	CSGRESYEQYF	TGCAGTGGAAGGGAAAGCTACGAGCAGTACTTC
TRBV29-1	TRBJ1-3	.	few	CSGRDGGNTIYF	TGCAGCGGTAGGGACGGCGGAAACACCATATATTTT
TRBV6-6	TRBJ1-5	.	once	CASRSRAVNQPQHF	TGTGCCAGCAGATCAAGGGCGGTCAATCAGCCCCAGCATTTT
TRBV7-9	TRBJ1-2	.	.	CASSLGSGLGYTF	TGTGCCAGCAGCTTAGGTTCAGGCCTGGGCTACACCTTC
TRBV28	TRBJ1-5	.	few	CASSAQNQPQHF	TGTGCCAGCAGCGCTCAAAATCAGCCCCAGCATTTT
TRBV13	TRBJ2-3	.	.	CASSHTDTQYF	TGTGCCAGCAGCCATACAGATACGCAGTATTTT
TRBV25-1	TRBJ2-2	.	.	CASSEFRAEQTNTGELFF	TGTGCCAGCAGTGAATTCCGAGCGGAACAGACGAACACCGGGGAGCTGTTTTTT
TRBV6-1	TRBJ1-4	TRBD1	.	CASSVWDRGLEKLFF	TGTGCCAGCAGTGTATGGGACAGGGGGCTTGAAAAACTGTTTTTT
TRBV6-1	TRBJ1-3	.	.	CASTSMGAGNTIYF	TGTGCCAGCACATCGATGGGCGCTGGAAACACCATATATTTT
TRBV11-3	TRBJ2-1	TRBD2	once	CASSVSGNGNEQFF	TGTGCCAGCAGCGTTAGCGGGAATGGTAATGAGCAGTTCTTC
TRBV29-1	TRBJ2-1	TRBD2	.	CSVAPGLAVYNEQFF	TGCAGCGTTGCTCCGGGACTAGCGGTTTACAATGAGCAGTTCTTC
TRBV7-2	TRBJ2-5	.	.	CASSLERGRETQYF	TGTGCCAGCAGCTTAGAACGTGGGAGGGAGACCCAGTACTTC
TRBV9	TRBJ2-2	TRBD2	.	CASSVVGLAGAGELFF	TGTGCCAGCAGCGTAGTCGGGTTAGCGGGAGCCGGGGAGCTGTTTTTT
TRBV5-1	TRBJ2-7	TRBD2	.	CASSRGGTYEQYF	TGCGCCAGCAGTCGGGGGGGCACCTACGAGCAGTACTTC
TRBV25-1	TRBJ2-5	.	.	CASRGTFWQETQYF	TGTGCCAGCAGGGGGACTTTTTGGCAAGAGACCCAGTACTTC
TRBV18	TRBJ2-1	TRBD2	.	CASSPIGLAGGHEQFF	TGTGCCAGCTCACCAATCGGACTAGCGGGAGGACATGAGCAGTTCTTC
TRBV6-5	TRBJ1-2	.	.	CASSYAQGNGYTF	TGTGCCAGCAGTTACGCTCAGGGAAATGGCTACACCTTC
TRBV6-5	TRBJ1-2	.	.	CASSYSIRGYGYTF	TGTGCCAGCAGTTACTCGATACGGGGCTATGGCTACACCTTC
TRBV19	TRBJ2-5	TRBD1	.	CASSGTAFGETQYF	TGTGCCAGTAGTGGGACAGCGTTTGGGGAGACCCAGTACTTC
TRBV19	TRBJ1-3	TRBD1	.	CASSAGTGGFWDTIYF	TGTGCCAGTAGCGCCGGGACAGGGGGCTTTTGGGACACCATATATTTT
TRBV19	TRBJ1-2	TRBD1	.	CASSVQGVYGYTF	TGTGCCAGTAGTGTACAGGGGGTGTATGGCTACACCTTC
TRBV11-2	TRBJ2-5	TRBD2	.	CASSLLSGSGETQYF	TGTGCCAGCAGCTTACTTAGCGGGAGTGGAGAGACCCAGTACTTC
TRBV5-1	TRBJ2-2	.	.	CASSDRDRGTSAGTGELFF	TGCGCCAGCAGCGACCGGGACAGGGGGACTAGCGCTGGCACCGGGGAGCTGTTTTTT
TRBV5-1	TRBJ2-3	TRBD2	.	CASSFFGLAGAQDTQYF	TGCGCCAGCAGCTTTTTTGGACTAGCGGGAGCCCAAGATACGCAGTATTTT
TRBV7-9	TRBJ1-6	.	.	CASSFDVYNSPLHF	TGTGCCAGCAGCTTCGACGTCTATAATTCACCCCTCCACTTT
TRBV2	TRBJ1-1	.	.	CASSEFFYGYGPPENTEAFF	TGTGCCAGCAGTGAATTTTTTTATGGTTACGGCCCACCGGAGAACACTGAAGCTTTCTTT
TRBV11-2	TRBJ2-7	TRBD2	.	CASSSYSGTNYEQYF	TGTGCCAGCAGCTCCTATAGCGGGACCAACTACGAGCAGTACTTC
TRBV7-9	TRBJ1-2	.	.	CASSRSTVAVHGYTF	TGTGCCAGCAGTAGGTCGACCGTGGCAGTCCATGGCTACACCTTC
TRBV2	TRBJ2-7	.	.	CARQGRMTYEQYF	TGTGCCAGGCAGGGGCGGATGACCTACGAGCAGTACTTC
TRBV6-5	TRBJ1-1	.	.	CASSSWGWTEAFF	TGTGCCAGCAGTTCATGGGGGTGGACTGAAGCTTTCTTT
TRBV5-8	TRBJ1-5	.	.	CASSLIGPQPQHF	TGTGCCAGCAGCCTGATAGGCCCTCAGCCCCAGCATTTT
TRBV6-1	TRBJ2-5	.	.	CASTLGQQQETQYF	TGTGCCAGCACCTTAGGACAGCAGCAAGAGACCCAGTACTTC
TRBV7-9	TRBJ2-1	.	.	CASSLVTNEQFF	TGTGCCAGCAGCTTAGTTACGAATGAGCAGTTCTTC
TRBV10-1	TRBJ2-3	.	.	CASSERRTDTQYF	TGCGCCAGCAGTGAGAGGAGGACTGATACGCAGTATTTT
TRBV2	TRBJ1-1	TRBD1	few	CASSRQGARDTEAFF	TGTGCCAGCAGCCGACAGGGGGCGAGGGACACTGAAGCTTTCTTT
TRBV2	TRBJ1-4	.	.	CASSDERVREKLFF	TGTGCCAGCAGTGACGAACGGGTGCGAGAAAAACTGTTTTTT
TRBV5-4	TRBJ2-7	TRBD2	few	CASSPQTSGVYEQYF	TGTGCCAGCAGCCCCCAGACTAGCGGGGTCTACGAGCAGTACTTC
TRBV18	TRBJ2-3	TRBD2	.	CASSPTSGGRTDTQYF	TGTGCCAGCTCACCGACTAGCGGGGGACGCACAGATACGCAGTATTTT
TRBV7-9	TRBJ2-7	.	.	CASSLALGNFYEQYF	TGTGCCAGCAGCTTAGCGTTGGGGAACTTCTACGAGCAGTACTTC
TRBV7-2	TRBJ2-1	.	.	CASSWGRRGEQFF	TGTGCCAGCAGCTGGGGGAGAAGGGGCGAGCAGTTCTTC
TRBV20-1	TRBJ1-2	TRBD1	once	CSARTGNGYTF	TGCAGTGCTAGGACAGGGAATGGCTACACCTTC
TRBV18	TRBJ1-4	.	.	CASSRAGPPTNEKLFF	TGTGCCAGCTCACGGGCCGGACCTCCAACTAATGAAAAACTGTTTTTT